One sample yielded the 5 T cell receptor beta chains listed below, sequenced in a study of beta chain features in type 1 diabetes. Points from the study as a whole: There was a moderate but significant shortening of TCRB CDR3s in all four CD4+ subsets of Type 1 diabetes patients.

Antigens for these TCRs are unknown. Since all of the isolated RNA was reverse transcribed, expressed TCRB transcripts were what got sequenced. Using immunoSEQ multiplex PCR, the repertoire was profiled, and TCRdb retains in-frame clones only, with some absent. Here the sample spans 150,000 to 200,000 clones, about 9% being singletons. The sequenced material came from central memory CD4+ T cells from blood. The receptors here all came from a young woman with type 1 diabetes.

This clone was seen a handful of times. The rearrangement uses TRBV7-2 and TRBJ1-2; D may be TRBD1 (6 bases). The V end lost 2 bases, the J end lost 5 bases, and 12 bases lay between the germline ends. Germline V gene data show CDR1 as SGHTA and CDR2 as FQGNSA. This CDR3 is built from 14 residues. Here the CDR3 DNA reads TGTGCCAGCAGCTTATCCGGGACACCGTATGGCTACACCTTC. It yields the protein CASSLSGTPYGYTF.

This clone was seen a few times. The V call is TRBV7-6, the J call TRBJ2-1; TRBD1 agrees at 7 bases. Looked up from germline, CDR1 is SGHVS and CDR2 is FNYEAQ. The length of the CDR3 is 13 residues. J lost 13 bases, V lost 0 bases, and 6 bases had no gene match. The CDR3 protein is CASSLASTGAQFF. The DNA of the CDR3 is TGTGCCAGCAGCTTAGCATCCACAGGGGCTCAGTTCTTC.

This chain connects TRBV6-6 to TRBJ2-1; D possibly corresponds to TRBD2 (6 bases). With 8 bases removed from V and 7 bases from J, the gap between germline ends came to 15 bases. CDR1 and CDR2 (germline): MNHNY, SVGAGI (reference sequence). This CDR3 is built from 13 residues. The CDR3 nucleotides are TGTGCCAGCGCACCGATAAGCGGGAATGAGCAGTTCTTC. Translated: CASAPISGNEQFF.

The gene calls are TRBV2 and TRBJ2-7; TRBD1 might be the D (6 bases). The V gene's germline CDR1 is SNHLY and CDR2 FYNNEI. Trimming left V 11 bases short and J 4 bases short, with 18 bases between. The CDR3 loop spans 13 amino acids. In nucleotides, the CDR3 is TGTGCCGGCCGACAGGAAGAGGGATACGAGCAGTACTTC. Its protein is CAGRQEEGYEQYF.

The chain couples TRBV6-1 to TRBJ2-1, with D hard to call. Germline V gene lookup returns CDR1 MNHNS and CDR2 SASEGT. This CDR3 comprises 12 residues. The V gene lost 4 bases and the J gene lost 5 bases, with 6 bases spanning the gap. Here the CDR3 reads CASSGGDNEQFF. The CDR3, as DNA: TGTGCCAGCAGTGGCGGAGACAATGAGCAGTTCTTC.